This T cell receptor beta chain stems from a study of neurological immune-mediated disorders. The authors made cDNA by 5'RACE with 10-nucleotide random UMIs. A single run covered 15-18 subjects with over 170 million TCR-beta sequences. Each CDR3 protein gets one entry after TCRdb re-called the 5' RACE reads with MiXCR. In the table there are tens of thousands of distinct CDR3 sequences, roughly 7% of which are singletons. This clonotype was observed at least ten times. Antigen unknown. Study-wide findings and caveats: Patients with HTLV-1-associated myelopathy showed the most TCR clonal expansion. Those with multiple sclerosis showed the least, falling below healthy controls. No CDR3 amino acid sequences recurred among expanded clones across subjects, suggesting private repertoires in all groups.

Germline V gives CDR1 SGHVS, CDR2 FNYEAQ. Trimming stripped 5 bases from V and 6 bases from J, with 11 bases between. CDR3 size: 13 residues. The sequence was collected from a woman aged 40 to 55 in good health. Sequencing was performed on PBMCs. This chain joins TRBV7-6 and TRBJ1-5, with D uncertain. The CDR3 nucleotides read TGTGCCAGCAGCCCCTCGCAGCGTCAGCCCCAGCATTTT. It encodes CASSPSQRQPQHF.